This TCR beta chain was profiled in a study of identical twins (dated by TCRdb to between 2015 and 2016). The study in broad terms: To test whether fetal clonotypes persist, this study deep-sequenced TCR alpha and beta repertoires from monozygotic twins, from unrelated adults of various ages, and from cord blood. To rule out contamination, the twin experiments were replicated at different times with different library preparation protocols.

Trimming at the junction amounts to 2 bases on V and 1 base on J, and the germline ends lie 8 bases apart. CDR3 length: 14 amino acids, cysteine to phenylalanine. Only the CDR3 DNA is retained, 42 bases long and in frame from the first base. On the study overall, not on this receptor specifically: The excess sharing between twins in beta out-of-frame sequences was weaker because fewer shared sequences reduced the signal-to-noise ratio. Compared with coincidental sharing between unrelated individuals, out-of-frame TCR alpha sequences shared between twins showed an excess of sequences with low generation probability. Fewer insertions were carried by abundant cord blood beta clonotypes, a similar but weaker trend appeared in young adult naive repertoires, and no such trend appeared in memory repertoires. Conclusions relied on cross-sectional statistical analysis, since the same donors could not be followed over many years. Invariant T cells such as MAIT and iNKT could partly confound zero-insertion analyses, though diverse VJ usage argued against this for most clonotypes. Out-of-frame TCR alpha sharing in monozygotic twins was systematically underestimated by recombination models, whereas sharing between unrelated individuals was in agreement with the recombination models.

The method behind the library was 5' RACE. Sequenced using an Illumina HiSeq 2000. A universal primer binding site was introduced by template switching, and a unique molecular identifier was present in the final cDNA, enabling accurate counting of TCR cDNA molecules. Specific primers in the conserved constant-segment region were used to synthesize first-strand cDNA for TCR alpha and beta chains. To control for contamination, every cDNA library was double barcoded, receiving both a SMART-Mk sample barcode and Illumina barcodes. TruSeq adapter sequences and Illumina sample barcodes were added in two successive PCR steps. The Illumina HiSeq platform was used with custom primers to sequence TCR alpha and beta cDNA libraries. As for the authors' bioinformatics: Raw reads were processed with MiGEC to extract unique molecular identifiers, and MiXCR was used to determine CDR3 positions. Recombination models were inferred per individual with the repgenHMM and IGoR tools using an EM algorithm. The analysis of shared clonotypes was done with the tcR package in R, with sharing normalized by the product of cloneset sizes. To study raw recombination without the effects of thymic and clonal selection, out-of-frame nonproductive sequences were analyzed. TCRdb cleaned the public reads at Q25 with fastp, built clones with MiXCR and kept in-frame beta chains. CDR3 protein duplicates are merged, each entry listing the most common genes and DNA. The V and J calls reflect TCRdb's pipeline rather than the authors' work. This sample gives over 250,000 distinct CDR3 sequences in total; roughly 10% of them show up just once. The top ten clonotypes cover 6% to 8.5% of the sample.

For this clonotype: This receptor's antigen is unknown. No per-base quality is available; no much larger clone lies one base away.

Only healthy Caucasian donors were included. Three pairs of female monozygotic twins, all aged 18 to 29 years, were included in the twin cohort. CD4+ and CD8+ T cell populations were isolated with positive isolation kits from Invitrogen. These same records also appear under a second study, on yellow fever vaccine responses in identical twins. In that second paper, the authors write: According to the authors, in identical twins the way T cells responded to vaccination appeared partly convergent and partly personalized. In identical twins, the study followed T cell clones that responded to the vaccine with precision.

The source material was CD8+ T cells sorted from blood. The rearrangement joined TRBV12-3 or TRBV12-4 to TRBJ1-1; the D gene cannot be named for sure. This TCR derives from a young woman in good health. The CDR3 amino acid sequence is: CASSLSRGNTEAFF. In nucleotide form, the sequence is TGTGCCAGCAGTTTATCCCGGGGGAACACTGAAGCTTTCTTT.